The T cell receptor (beta chain) under discussion was sequenced for a study of cytomegalovirus exposure and HLA in healthy donors. PCR amplification relied on 60 Vbeta primers (plus 13 Jbeta primers). The method was immunoSEQ multiplex PCR; TCRdb's version includes in-frame clones alone and lacks a portion of them. This sample has 270,000 or so clones, with about nine tenths found just once. Though nominally healthy at sampling, donors likely had unrecorded immune exposures. This CDR3 comprises 12 residues. The V end was cut by 5 bases, the J end by 5 bases, with 10 bases between. Germline V gene sequence: CDR1 SGHAT, CDR2 FQDESV (reference sequence).

The genes are TRBV11-1 and TRBJ2-7; D is possibly TRBD1 (6 bases). The receptor was isolated from a man aged 35-49 years in good health and CMV-seropositive. The specimen was PBMCs. Here the CDR3 reads CASSKQGHEQYF. CDR3 coding DNA: TGTGCCAGCAGCAAACAGGGCCACGAGCAGTACTTC.